This record concerns one TCR beta chain sequence. This specimen comes from a study of T cells in Graves' hyperthyroidism and ophthalmopathy. TCR beta CDR3 regions were amplified from RNA transcripts. Primed by the HTBI set, a first-round RT-PCR was run on the TCR CDR3. TCRdb analysed the multiplex PCR reads with MiXCR anew, one entry per CDR3 protein. The data contain nearly 600,000 distinct CDR3 sequences, 13% to 15% of them seen just once; the ten biggest clones take up roughly 7.7%. The sequence was obtained from a woman under 30 with Graves' ophthalmopathy. The sample comprised blood.

The CDR3 nucleotides read TGTGCCAGCACCCCACGGTCGGGGGCCCGGGTCACTGAAGCTTTCTTT. This encodes CASTPRSGARVTEAFF. This chain uses TRBV25-1 with TRBJ1-1, with TRBD1 as a possible D gene (6 bases). CDR3 length equals 16 residues. CDR1 is MGHDK and CDR2 is SYGVNS in the germline V gene. The V end was cut by 7 bases, the J end by 4 bases, with 22 bases between.